A single sample is the source of the 13 T cell receptor beta chains below, sequenced in a study of cytomegalovirus exposure and HLA in healthy donors. Only in-frame clones appear in the TCRdb table, and some are missing; sequencing was by immunoSEQ multiplex PCR. Here the sample spans around 93,000 clones, approximately 81% being singletons. Material for sequencing was PBMCs. All receptors derive from a man between 18 and 35 years old in good health and CMV-seropositive.

This chain uses TRBV6-1 with TRBJ1-5, with unresolved D. CDR1 and CDR2 from the germline V gene are MNHNS and SASEGT. This CDR3 spans 13 amino acids. The V end lost 2 bases, the J end lost 5 bases, and 7 bases lay between the germline ends. CDR3 sequence: CASSETAHQPQHF. CDR3 bases: TGTGCCAGCAGTGAAACAGCCCATCAGCCCCAGCATTTT.

The V gene is TRBV6-5, the J gene TRBJ1-2; D is perhaps TRBD1 (6 bases). Trimming left V 6 bases short and J 2 bases short, with 10 bases between. Germline loops: CDR1 MNHEY, CDR2 SVGAGI. The CDR3 totals 13 residues. CDR3 sequence (DNA): TGTGCCAGCAGCTCCGGACAGAACTATGGCTACACCTTC. As protein: CASSSGQNYGYTF.

This clone was counted once. The chain joins TRBV7-2 to TRBJ2-7; TRBD2 matches 9 bases. Germline trimming cut 5 bases from V and 0 bases from J; bases unmatched to any gene: 8. Germline CDR1 reads SGHTA; CDR2 reads FQGNSA. The CDR3 runs 16 residues. For the CDR3, the DNA is TGTGCCAGCAGCCGCGGGGCGGGAGGGACCTCCTACGAGCAGTACGTC. Its translation is CASSRGAGGTSYEQYV.

There are a few counts of this clone. V and J are TRBV12-5 and TRBJ2-1; D possibly corresponds to TRBD2 (6 bases). CDR1 is LGHNT and CDR2 is FRNRAP in the germline V gene. The CDR3 loop spans 13 amino acids. V lost 2 bases and J lost 14, with 16 bases in between. CDR3 coding DNA: TGTGCTAGTGGTTTGATTCCTACGGCGGGAAAGTTCTTC. Protein product: CASGLIPTAGKFF.

V gene TRBV10-2 combines with J gene TRBJ1-4; D is unclear. Germline-derived CDR1 and CDR2 are WSHSY and SAAADI. This CDR3 has 14 amino acids. V gave up 2 bases and J gave up 5 bases, with 9 bases separating them. CDR3 in DNA: TGCGCCAGCAGTGAGGAGTCCAGGAATGAAAAACTGTTTTTT. Translation: CASSEESRNEKLFF.

The rearrangement joins TRBV27 to TRBJ2-7, with TRBD2 matching 7 bases. V dropped 0 bases and J dropped 0; count of bases not matched to a gene: 11. The CDR3 runs to 18 residues. Germline CDR1 reads MNHEY; CDR2 reads SMNVEV (reference sequence). In DNA, the CDR3 is TGTGCCAGCAGTTTATCGGCGACTAGCTTAAGGTCCTCCTACGAGCAGTACTTC. Amino acids: CASSLSATSLRSSYEQYF.

The chain has TRBV11-1 and TRBJ1-1; TRBD1 matches 12 bases. From germline, CDR1 is SGHAT and CDR2 FQDESV (reference sequence). J gave up 2 bases and V 5 bases, and 15 bases lay outside the gene matches. The CDR3 totals 19 residues. This chain's CDR3 is CASSPGTGGYLGLNTEAFF. The DNA for the CDR3 is TGTGCCAGCAGCCCCGGGACAGGGGGCTATCTTGGATTAAACACTGAAGCTTTCTTT.

V is TRBV30 and J is TRBJ2-6, with 9 positions matching TRBD1. Germline V CDR1 and CDR2: GTSNPN, SVGIG (reference sequence). The CDR3 is made up of 17 amino acids. The J segment lost 2 bases and the V segment lost 5 bases, leaving 10 bases of the junction unmatched. The CDR3 DNA sequence: TGTGCCTGGGGTGGACAGGGGTACTTAGCTGGGGCCAACGTCCTGACTTTC. This translates into CAWGGQGYLAGANVLTF.

This clone came up once. The rearrangement joins TRBV6-6 to TRBJ2-4; D perhaps matches TRBD2 (5 bases). The CDR3 runs to 15 residues. V was pared by 1 base and J by 2 bases, with 9 bases between. CDR1 is MNHNY, CDR2 SVGAGI, per germline (reference sequence). The CDR3 DNA is TGTGCCAGCAGTTACTATCCGGGGTCCAAAAACATTCAGTACTTC. Its protein is CASSYYPGSKNIQYF.

This chain uses TRBV7-9 with TRBJ1-1, with a possible D match to TRBD1 (5 bases). With 6 bases removed from V and 7 bases from J, the gap between germline ends came to 15 bases. The germline V gene has CDR1 SEHNR and CDR2 FQNEAQ (reference sequence). The CDR3 has 13 residues. Written as DNA, the CDR3 is TGTGCCAGCAGAGAAGGAGGGGCCATTGAAGCTTTCTTT. This translates into CASREGGAIEAFF.

This rearrangement joins TRBV6-5 to TRBJ1-1; D might be TRBD1 (5 bases). Germline assignment: CDR1 MNHEY and CDR2 SVGAGI. V was shortened by 2 bases and J by 0 bases, with 7 bases between the two germline ends. This CDR3 is 14 amino acids long. CDR3 nucleotides: TGTGCCAGCAGTTACGGGGGGGTGAACACTGAAGCTTTCTTT. Its translation is CASSYGGVNTEAFF.

The chain links TRBV5-4 to TRBJ1-2; D may be TRBD1 (6 bases). The germline gives CDR1 SGHNT, CDR2 YYREEE (reference sequence). V dropped 4 bases and J dropped 6 bases, with 16 bases sitting between them. This CDR3 is built from 14 residues. This CDR3 is CASSIQQGTHGYTF. The CDR3 DNA sequence: TGTGCCAGCAGCATCCAACAGGGAACCCATGGCTACACCTTC.

The chain carries TRBV19 and TRBJ1-2; 9 nucleotides line up with TRBD1. The CDR3 is 15 amino acids. Germline CDR1 is LNHDA and CDR2 is SQIVND (reference sequence). V lost 7 bases and J lost 6; bases outside the gene matches: 12. The CDR3 sequence is CASNRPGTGIDGYTF. The CDR3 DNA sequence: TGTGCCAGTAACCGTCCCGGGACAGGGATCGATGGCTACACCTTC.